This is a list of T cell receptor beta chains from one sample in a study of TIL therapy for anti-PD-1-resistant metastatic lung cancer. Generated by immunoSEQ multiplex PCR, the TCRdb table keeps only in-frame clones and is missing some. The sample yields 45,000 to 75,000 clones, roughly 87% seen once. Specimen: blood, collected at baseline. These receptors came from a person aged 25-85 years with non-small cell lung cancer. The CDR3 runs from the conserved cysteine through the conserved F or W. A D gene is named only where the DNA matches it firmly. Only part of the rows carry a size: once, few, many, or a class if the clone is expanded.

d_gene: TRBD2; abundance: .; j_gene: TRBJ2-1; v_gene: TRBV9; CDR3nt: TGTGCCAGCAGCGCTGGGACTAGCGGTTACAATGAGCAGTTCTTC; CDR3aa: CASSAGTSGYNEQFF
d_gene: .; abundance: .; j_gene: TRBJ1-1; v_gene: TRBV9; CDR3nt: TGTGCCAGCAGCGTAGGGATAAGGAGGGAAGAGGCTGAAGCTTTCTTT; CDR3aa: CASSVGIRREEAEAFF
d_gene: .; abundance: .; j_gene: TRBJ2-3; v_gene: TRBV27; CDR3nt: TGTGCCAGCAAGAAGGGCACAGATACGCAGTATTTT; CDR3aa: CASKKGTDTQYF
d_gene: .; abundance: .; j_gene: TRBJ1-6; v_gene: TRBV20-1; CDR3nt: TGCAGTGCCAGAGCTGGGGGACCCCTCCACTTT; CDR3aa: CSARAGGPLHF
d_gene: TRBD1; abundance: .; j_gene: TRBJ2-5; v_gene: TRBV19; CDR3nt: TGTGCCAGTAGCCCGACAGGGGGGACAAGCCGGACCCAGTACTTC; CDR3aa: CASSPTGGTSRTQYF
d_gene: .; abundance: .; j_gene: TRBJ2-7; v_gene: TRBV4-1; CDR3nt: TGCGCCAGCAGCCAAGCTCAAACAGGTTTGGCCTACGAGCAGTACTTC; CDR3aa: CASSQAQTGLAYEQYF
d_gene: .; abundance: once; j_gene: TRBJ1-4; v_gene: TRBV27; CDR3nt: TGTGCCAGCAGGAGTCCCCATGTTGGGGGGAAACTGTTTTTT; CDR3aa: CASRSPHVGGKLFF
d_gene: .; abundance: few; j_gene: TRBJ1-2; v_gene: TRBV24-1; CDR3nt: TGTGCCACCAAAGGGGGTTCTGGCTACACCTTC; CDR3aa: CATKGGSGYTF
d_gene: .; abundance: .; j_gene: TRBJ2-4; v_gene: TRBV21-1; CDR3nt: TGTGCCAGCAACAAAGGGCCCGCCAAAAACATTCAGTACTTC; CDR3aa: CASNKGPAKNIQYF
d_gene: .; abundance: .; j_gene: TRBJ1-3; v_gene: TRBV9; CDR3nt: TGTGCCAGCAGCGTAAGCATCCAACAAGCCCCTGGGAGCATATACGGCTCTGGAAACACCATATATTTT; CDR3aa: CASSVSIQQAPGSIYGSGNTIYF
d_gene: .; abundance: .; j_gene: TRBJ2-7; v_gene: TRBV12-5; CDR3nt: TGTGCTAGTGGTTTGGGGGACAAGTTGGCCTACGAGCAGTACTTC; CDR3aa: CASGLGDKLAYEQYF
d_gene: TRBD2; abundance: .; j_gene: TRBJ2-1; v_gene: TRBV27; CDR3nt: TGTGCCAGCAGTTTACTCGTAGCGGGGGGGCGGTACAATGAGCAGTTCTTC; CDR3aa: CASSLLVAGGRYNEQFF
d_gene: .; abundance: .; j_gene: TRBJ2-6; v_gene: TRBV11-2; CDR3nt: TGTGCCAGCAGCGAGACCACAGGCAGCTCTGGGGCCAACGTCCTGACTTTC; CDR3aa: CASSETTGSSGANVLTF
d_gene: TRBD1; abundance: .; j_gene: TRBJ2-7; v_gene: TRBV30; CDR3nt: TGTGCCTGGAGCCACCGGGACAGGGGGAGATCCTACGAGCAGTACTTC; CDR3aa: CAWSHRDRGRSYEQYF
d_gene: .; abundance: once; j_gene: TRBJ2-7; v_gene: TRBV7-2; CDR3nt: TGTGCCAGCAGCCCGACCGCTTACAGGAAACTCACCTACGAGCAGTACTTC; CDR3aa: CASSPTAYRKLTYEQYF
d_gene: TRBD1; abundance: .; j_gene: TRBJ1-2; v_gene: TRBV27; CDR3nt: TGTGCCAGCAGTCAGGACAGGGGTTCTGGCTACACCTTC; CDR3aa: CASSQDRGSGYTF
d_gene: .; abundance: .; j_gene: TRBJ1-2; v_gene: TRBV30; CDR3nt: TGTGCCTGGAGTGTGGTGGGTGACTATGGCTACACCTTC; CDR3aa: CAWSVVGDYGYTF
d_gene: .; abundance: .; j_gene: TRBJ2-1; v_gene: TRBV5-1; CDR3nt: TGCGCCAGCAAAAAAAAACAGGACTCTTACAATGAGCAGTTCTTC; CDR3aa: CASKKKQDSYNEQFF
d_gene: TRBD1; abundance: .; j_gene: TRBJ1-4; v_gene: TRBV30; CDR3nt: TGTGCATGGAGGCAGGGGGGTGAAAAACTGTTTTTT; CDR3aa: CAWRQGGEKLFF
d_gene: .; abundance: .; j_gene: TRBJ1-2; v_gene: TRBV10-3; CDR3nt: TGTGCCATCAGTGAGTCACAGGGCTATGGCTACACCTTC; CDR3aa: CAISESQGYGYTF